These 2 T cell receptor beta chains were sequenced from one sample in a study of identical twins. TCRdb independently ran MiXCR on the 5' RACE reads; one entry per CDR3 protein. The data show more than 600,000 distinct CDR3 sequences, with 15% to 20% seen just once and around 12% held by the top ten. In addition, the sample was reused for a study of T cells expressing NK-cell markers.

Sequenced sample: PBMCs. Every receptor here comes from a woman aged 18-30 years in good health.

V usage is TRBV24-1 and J usage is TRBJ2-3, with 9 bases fitting TRBD2. CDR1 and CDR2 from the germline V gene are KGHDR and SFDVKD. Unmatched junction bases numbered 2, after V lost 3 bases and J lost 2 bases. The CDR3 spans 15 residues. CDR3 sequence reads: CATSDPGLATDTQYF. Here the CDR3 DNA reads TGTGCCACCAGTGATCCGGGACTAGCCACAGATACGCAGTATTTT.

This clonotype was counted between two and nine times. The chain links TRBV10-3 to TRBJ2-3; 10 bases agree with TRBD2. V dropped 5 bases and J dropped 3; count of bases not matched to a gene: 2. The CDR3 spans 14 residues. Germline-derived CDR1 and CDR2 are ENHRY and SYGVKD. CDR3 in amino acids: CAISSSGRTDTQYF. As DNA, the CDR3 is TGTGCCATCAGTTCTAGCGGGAGAACAGATACGCAGTATTTT.